The text below deals with one T cell receptor (beta chain). The data were obtained in a study of blood T cell repertoires in COVID-19. Authors' data handling: Counts of nucleated cells, estimated from reference gene primer amplification, were obtained. Data came from immunoSEQ multiplex PCR; TCRdb stores just in-frame clones and leaves some out. The V and J calls and the clone size are those of that table, but D and trimming were determined from the DNA. Of 170,000 or so clones in the sample, roughly 83% are singletons; the top ten hold less than 15%. The V segment lost 3 bases and the J segment 8 bases; nucleotides outside the gene matches: 5. The CDR3 has 13 residues.

Sequenced input: peripheral blood. The receptor was isolated from a young man with active or convalescent COVID-19. V gene TRBV12-3 or TRBV12-4 combines with J gene TRBJ1-2; 8 positions match TRBD1. CDR3 region: CASSLQGAVGYTF. DNA of the CDR3: TGTGCCAGCAGTTTGCAGGGGGCGGTAGGCTACACCTTC.